This T cell receptor beta chain was retrieved from a study of post-analysis software for immune sequencing data (dated by TCRdb to 2014 to 2015). Broadly, across the study: Recorded disease courses included relapsing-remitting, secondary progressive and progressive-relapsing multiple sclerosis, with some patients lacking subtype annotation. The patient repertoires were set against under 13 previously published healthy control repertoires from donors whose ages ranged from roughly 6 to 27 years. A subset of samples was prepared in parallel using single-end sample barcoding, then pooled and co-amplified after Illumina adapter ligation. Study-wide findings and limitations: The multiple sclerosis patient group was slightly younger than the control group. Significantly higher frequencies in patients than in controls were found for a handful of TRBV segments, including TRBV5-6, TRBV5-1 and TRBV20-1. When samples were clustered directly using the F measure, samples prepared in the same batch co-clustered strongly, which prompted a batch-effect correction. Compared with controls, multiple sclerosis patients had significantly lower normalized Chao1 diversity, a finding suggesting substantial peripheral T-cell clonal expansion.

TCR beta repertoires were profiled from peripheral blood of about a dozen young patients with multiple sclerosis to demonstrate the VDJtools post-analysis software. The multiple sclerosis patients were children and adolescents ranging in age from 6 to 15 years. Libraries were built with PCR. Sequencer: Illumina HiSeq 2500. To reduce PCR and sequencing biases, unique molecular identifiers were built into the TCR beta cDNA libraries. Approximately 500,000 cDNA molecules were obtained per 1 to 10 million input T cells, so each molecule approximated one T cell. The patient libraries were prepared and sequenced using the same protocol as the earlier healthy control dataset. Within a given batch, samples were prepared together, multiplexed and sequenced on the same HiSeq lane. Per the source publication's procedure: Raw barcoded reads were processed with MIGEC, and single-read molecular identifier groups were discarded before consensus assembly and CDR3 extraction. Clonotype tables were post-analysed with VDJtools, normalizing diversity by down-sampling all datasets to the smallest sample size. To correct batch-related cross-sample contamination, repertoire overlap clustering matched CDR3 amino acid sequences but not nucleotide sequences. The public sequencing data were trimmed at Q25 with fastp and processed into clonotypes with MiXCR by TCRdb, which kept only in-frame beta chains. Each CDR3 protein appears once, grouped with its most common genes and DNA. The V and J calls come from TCRdb's annotation, not from the publication. Within this sample are about 820,000 distinct CDR3 sequences, with approximately 53% of them counted one time only. The ten largest account for roughly 4.4% of the sample.

The cysteine opens and the phenylalanine closes a CDR3 of 14 amino acids. Just the 42-base CDR3 DNA is kept, in frame starting at base 1. The junction shows trimming of 5 bases on V and 4 bases on J, and the gene matches do not reach 5 bases of it. CDR1 SEHNR and CDR2 FQNEAQ are derived from the germline V gene (reference sequence). There are a few counts of this clonotype. Its binding antigen is unknown. Base qualities were left out, and no much larger clone turns up one base away. This receptor chain uses TRBV7-9 and TRBJ1-2, with 9 middle bases fitting TRBD1. Sequencing input: blood. The TCR sequence derives from a girl aged 10 to 17 with multiple sclerosis. The bases read TGTGCCAGCAGCGAGGGACAGGGTGGCTATGGCTACACCTTC. Translated, it gives CASSEGQGGYGYTF.